The present entry profiles one T cell receptor beta chain with its context. This entry is derived from a study of human versus mouse CDR3 diversity and MHC coevolution. Germline V gene data show CDR1 as MGHDK and CDR2 as SYGVNS. This CDR3 comprises 15 residues. V dropped 2 bases and J dropped 8; count of bases not matched to a gene: 7. Sequencing used immunoSEQ multiplex PCR; TCRdb keeps in-frame clones, though not all of them. The data show 50,000 to 65,000 clones, around 94% seen once. Sequenced: naive CD4+ T cells from blood. Regarding subset: CD45RO-negative CD62L-positive naive CD4 T cells. The V call is TRBV25-1, the J call TRBJ2-3; TRBD1 aligns across 10 bases. This clonotype was sampled from a person aged 60 to 70 in good health. As DNA, the CDR3 is TGTGCCAGCAGTGAAGACAGGGGGCGCATAGGTACGCAGTATTTT. Protein product: CASSEDRGRIGTQYF.